The TCR beta chain under discussion was sequenced for a study of cytomegalovirus exposure and HLA in healthy donors. This CDR3 is 14 amino acids long. Germline-derived CDR1 and CDR2 are MNHEY and SMNVEV (reference sequence). On this clone: Its antigen is currently unknown. One end of the junction varies from germline; a read error may be responsible.

Healthy individuals who donated bone marrow served as the donors. Study-wide findings and caveats: Later analysis associated a missense DCLRE1C variant with TCR beta V- and J-gene trimming. Presence/absence analysis assumed near-uniform sequencing depth across donors.

PCR employed 60 Vbeta and 13 Jbeta primers. Libraries were prepared by immunoSEQ multiplex PCR; TCRdb keeps only in-frame clonotypes and omits some of them. This repertoire shows approximately 95,000 clones, about 86% found once; its top ten account for less than 5%. This TCR was recovered from a woman in her 70s in good health and CMV-seropositive. The sequencing input was PBMCs. The chain carries TRBV27 and TRBJ2-7; TRBD2 aligns across 9 bases. In DNA, the CDR3 is TGTGCCAGCAGTACCTCTAGCGGGATATCCGAGCTGTACTTC. The encoded protein is CASSTSSGISELYF.